The sample holds many counts of the clone carrying this T cell receptor (beta chain). The target antigen is unknown. This entry is derived from a study of read filtering for tumor transcriptome and immune sequencing. Background on the study: R-ISS stage counts were 8 for I, about 16 for II, six or seven for III.

General study findings and limits: About four fifths of IR-seq clonotypes had a single read, yet these held around 3.5% of reads.

Molecular barcoded adaptors covering alpha/delta and beta/gamma chains were used on about 390 ng RNA. TCRdb reprocessed the reads via MiXCR and lists one record per CDR3 protein. The table lists roughly 69,000 distinct CDR3 sequences, approximately 14% of them singletons, with roughly 45% in the top ten. At the time of active disease, bone marrow was collected from every patient. The CDR3 sequence is 13 residues long. Trimming stripped 1 base from V and 1 base from J, with 5 bases between. CDR1 and CDR2 from the germline V gene are SGHTA and FQGNSA. The sample comprised a population of CD138-negative cells sorted from bone marrow. The rearrangement uses TRBV7-2 and TRBJ2-7, with unresolved D. This sequence originates from a donor at least 40 years old with multiple myeloma. CDR3: CASSLGPSYEQYF. For the CDR3, the DNA is TGTGCCAGCAGCTTAGGCCCTTCCTACGAGCAGTACTTC.